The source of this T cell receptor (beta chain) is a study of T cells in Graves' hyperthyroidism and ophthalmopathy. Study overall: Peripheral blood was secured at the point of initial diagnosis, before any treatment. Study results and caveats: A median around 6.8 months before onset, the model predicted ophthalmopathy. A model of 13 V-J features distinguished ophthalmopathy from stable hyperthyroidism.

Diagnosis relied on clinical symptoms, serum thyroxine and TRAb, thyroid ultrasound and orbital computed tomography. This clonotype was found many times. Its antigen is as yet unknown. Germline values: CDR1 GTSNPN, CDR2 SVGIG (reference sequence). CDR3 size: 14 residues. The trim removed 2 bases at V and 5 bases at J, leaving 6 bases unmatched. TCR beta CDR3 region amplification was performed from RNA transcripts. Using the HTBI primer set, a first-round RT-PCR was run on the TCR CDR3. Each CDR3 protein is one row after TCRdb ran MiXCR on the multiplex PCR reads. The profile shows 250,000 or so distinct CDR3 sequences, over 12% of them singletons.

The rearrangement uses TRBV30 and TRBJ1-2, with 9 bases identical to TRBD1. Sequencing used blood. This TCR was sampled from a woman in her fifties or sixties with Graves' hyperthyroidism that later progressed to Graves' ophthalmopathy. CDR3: CAWSTGGAGYGYTF. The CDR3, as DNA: TGTGCCTGGAGTACAGGGGGCGCGGGGTATGGCTACACCTTC.